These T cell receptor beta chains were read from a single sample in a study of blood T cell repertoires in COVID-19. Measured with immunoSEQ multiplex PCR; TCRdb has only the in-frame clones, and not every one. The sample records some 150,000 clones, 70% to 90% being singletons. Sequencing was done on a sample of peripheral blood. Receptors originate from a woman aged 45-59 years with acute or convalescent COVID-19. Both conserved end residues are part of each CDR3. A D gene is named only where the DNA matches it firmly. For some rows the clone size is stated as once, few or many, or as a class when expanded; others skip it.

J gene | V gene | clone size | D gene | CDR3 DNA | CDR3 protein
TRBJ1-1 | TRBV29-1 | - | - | TGCAGCGTTGGGGGAGGCGGGAACACTGAAGCTTTCTTT | CSVGGGGNTEAFF
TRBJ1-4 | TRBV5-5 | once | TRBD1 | TGTGCCAGCAGCTGGGACAGGGGAAGTGAAAAACTGTTTTTT | CASSWDRGSEKLFF
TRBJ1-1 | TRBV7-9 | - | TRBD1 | TGTGCCAGCAGCTCCTTTATTACTTGGGACAGGGGGCAAACTGAAGCTTTCTTT | CASSSFITWDRGQTEAFF
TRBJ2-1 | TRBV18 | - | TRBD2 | TGTGCCAGCAAAATGCCTAGCGGGGGAGAAGGTGAGCAGTTCTTC | CASKMPSGGEGEQFF
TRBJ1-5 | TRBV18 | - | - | TGTGCCAGCTCACCAGAGAGTAACAATCAGCCCCAGCATTTT | CASSPESNNQPQHF
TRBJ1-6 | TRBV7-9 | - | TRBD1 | TGTGCCAGCAGCACGGGACAGGGGAATTCACCCCTCCACTTT | CASSTGQGNSPLHF
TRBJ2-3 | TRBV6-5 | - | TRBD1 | TGTGCCAGCGGACCGTCAGTACAGGGGTCAGATACGCAGTATTTT | CASGPSVQGSDTQYF
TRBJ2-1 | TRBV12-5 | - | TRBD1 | TGTGCTAGTGGTCCCGGACAGGGGGAGTCGCTTGAGCAGTTCTTC | CASGPGQGESLEQFF
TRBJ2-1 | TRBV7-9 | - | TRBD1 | TGTGCCAGCGCGGGACAGGGTATGACGTTCAATGAGCAGTTCTTC | CASAGQGMTFNEQFF
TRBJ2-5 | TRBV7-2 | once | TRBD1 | TGTGCCAGCAGCTTAGCCAGAGGGACAGGGAGACAAGAGACCCAGTACTTC | CASSLARGTGRQETQYF
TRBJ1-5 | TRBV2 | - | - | TGTGCCAGCAGTGAAGCGACCAGGACAGCCTATCAGCCCCAGCATTTT | CASSEATRTAYQPQHF
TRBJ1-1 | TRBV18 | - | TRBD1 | TGTGCCAGCTCATCCGAGGGGGCGCGGACTGAAGCTTTCTTT | CASSSEGARTEAFF
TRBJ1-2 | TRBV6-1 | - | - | TGTGCCAGCAGTTCGGTAGACTATGGCTACACCTTC | CASSSVDYGYTF
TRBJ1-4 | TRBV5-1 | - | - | TGCGCCAGCAGGCGGGGTTTTAATGAAAAACTGTTTTTT | CASRRGFNEKLFF
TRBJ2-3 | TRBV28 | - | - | TGTGCCAGCAGGCGACAGGGCACAGATACGCAGTATTTT | CASRRQGTDTQYF
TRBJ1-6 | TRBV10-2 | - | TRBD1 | TGCGCCAGCAGGACCGGGACAGGGGCCGCCTACAATTCACCCCTCCACTTT | CASRTGTGAAYNSPLHF
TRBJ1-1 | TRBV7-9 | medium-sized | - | TGTGCCAGCAGCTTACCTGGAGTTACCACTGAAGCTTTCTTT | CASSLPGVTTEAFF
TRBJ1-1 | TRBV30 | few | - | TGTGCCTGGGATAAGGGCGTCGGGGAAACTGAAGCTTTCTTT | CAWDKGVGETEAFF
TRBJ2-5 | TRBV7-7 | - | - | TGTGCCAGCAGCCCTGGTAGTTCGGGAGAGACCCAGTACTTC | CASSPGSSGETQYF
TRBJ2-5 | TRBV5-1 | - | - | TGCGCCAGCAGCTCTCAGGGCGTAGGTGGGGAGACCCAGTACTTC | CASSSQGVGGETQYF
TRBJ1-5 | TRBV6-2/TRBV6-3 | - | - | TGTGCCAGCAGTTACAGCGGGGCCGGCAATCAGCCCCAGCATTTT | CASSYSGAGNQPQHF
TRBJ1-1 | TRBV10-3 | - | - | TGTGCCATCAGTGAGTGGAAACAGTCGAACCCTGAAGCTTTCTTT | CAISEWKQSNPEAFF
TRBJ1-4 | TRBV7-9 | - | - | TGTGCCAGCAGCTTAGCTGAGGCGAGTGAAAAACTGTTTTTT | CASSLAEASEKLFF
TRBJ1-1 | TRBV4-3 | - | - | TGCGCCAGCAGCCAAGAGTCGATCGGGGTATATGCCGGTGAAGCTTTCTTT | CASSQESIGVYAGEAFF
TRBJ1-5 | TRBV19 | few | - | TGTGCCAGTAGTGGGCAGGGGTCCCGCCTCCCCCAGCATTTT | CASSGQGSRLPQHF
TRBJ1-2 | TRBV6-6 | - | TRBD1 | TGTGCCAGCAGTTCCTCACAGGGGACCCTCTATGGCTACACCTTC | CASSSSQGTLYGYTF
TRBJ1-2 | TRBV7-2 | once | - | TGTGCCAGCAGCTTAGATGCGGGGTACTATGGCTACACCTTC | CASSLDAGYYGYTF
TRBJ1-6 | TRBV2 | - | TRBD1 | TGTGCCAGCAGCCCTGACAGGGGGCGAAACTCACCCCTCCACTTT | CASSPDRGRNSPLHF
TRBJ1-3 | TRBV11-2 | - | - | TGTGCCAGCAGCCCCTCCCGACGGACTGACTCTGGAAACACCATATATTTT | CASSPSRRTDSGNTIYF
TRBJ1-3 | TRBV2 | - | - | TGTGCCAGCAGGGACACAATCGCAAACACCATATATTTT | CASRDTIANTIYF
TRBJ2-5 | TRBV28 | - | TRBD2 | TGTGCCAGCAGTCCCGCAGGACTAGCGGGGGGGCTTGAGACCCAGTACTTC | CASSPAGLAGGLETQYF
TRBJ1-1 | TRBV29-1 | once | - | TGCAGCGTCGCAGACAGGCCCCGTGGTTTCTTT | CSVADRPRGFF
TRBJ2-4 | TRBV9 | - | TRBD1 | TGTGCCAGCAGCGGACAGGGATCGGATGCCAAAAACATTCAGTACTTC | CASSGQGSDAKNIQYF
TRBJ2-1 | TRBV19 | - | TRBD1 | TGTGCCAGTAGTACCCAGGGGGCATTCTTCCCAAACAATGAGCAGTTCTTC | CASSTQGAFFPNNEQFF
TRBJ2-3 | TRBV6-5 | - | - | TGTGCCAGCAGTTACCTCCAGAGCACAGATACGCAGTATTTT | CASSYLQSTDTQYF
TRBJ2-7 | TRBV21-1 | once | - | TGTGCCACCATACTAGGGACAGCGTACGAGCAGTACTTC | CATILGTAYEQYF
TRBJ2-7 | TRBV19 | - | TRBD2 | TGTGCCACCCAGTTTGGGGGGGGCTCCTACGAGCAGTACTTC | CATQFGGGSYEQYF
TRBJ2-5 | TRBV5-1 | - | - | TGCGCCAGCAGAACCTTAGCGTACCAAGAGACCCAGTACTTC | CASRTLAYQETQYF
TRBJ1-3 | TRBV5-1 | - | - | TGCGCCAGCAGCTCTCGTGGAGAAAACACCATATATTTT | CASSSRGENTIYF
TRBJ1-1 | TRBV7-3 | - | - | TGTGCCAGCAGCTTAATCAGTAACACTGAAGCTTTCTTT | CASSLISNTEAFF
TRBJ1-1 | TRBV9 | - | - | TGTGCCAGCAGCGTCGCCCTCTCGGGTGAAGCTTTCTTT | CASSVALSGEAFF
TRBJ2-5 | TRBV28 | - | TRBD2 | TGTGCCAGCAGTTCCAGCGGGGGGGCCTCTTGGGAGACCCAGTACTTC | CASSSSGGASWETQYF
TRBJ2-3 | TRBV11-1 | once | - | TGTGCCAGCAGCTCAGCCCTAGCGCGTGATACGCAGTATTTT | CASSSALARDTQYF
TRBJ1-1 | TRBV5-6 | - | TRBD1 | TGTGCCAGCAGCTTTGGGACAGGGGGCACTGAAGCTTTCTTT | CASSFGTGGTEAFF
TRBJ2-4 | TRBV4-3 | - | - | TGCGCCAGCAGCCAAGACCCGGCTACAGGGTTGGAGACCAAAAACATTCAGTACTTC | CASSQDPATGLETKNIQYF
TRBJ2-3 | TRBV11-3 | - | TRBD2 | TGTGCCAGCAGCTCGGGGGGGCGGCGGGCAGGCACAGATACGCAGTATTTT | CASSSGGRRAGTDTQYF
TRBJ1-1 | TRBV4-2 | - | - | TGTGCCAGCAGCGCATCATACTATGAATATGACACTGAAGCTTTCTTT | CASSASYYEYDTEAFF
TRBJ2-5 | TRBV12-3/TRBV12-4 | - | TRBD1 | TGTGCCAGCAGTTTGACAGGGCGGGAGACCCAGTACTTC | CASSLTGRETQYF
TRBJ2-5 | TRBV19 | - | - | TGTGCCAGTAGTATATCACTTCAAGAGACCCAGTACTTC | CASSISLQETQYF
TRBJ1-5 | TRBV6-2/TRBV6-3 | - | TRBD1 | TGTGCCAGCAGTTCCCCCGGACAGGGGAGGAATCAGCCCCAGCATTTT | CASSSPGQGRNQPQHF
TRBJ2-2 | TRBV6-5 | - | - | TGTGCCAGCAGTTACGTCGCGGCCGCCGGGGAGCTGTTTTTT | CASSYVAAAGELFF
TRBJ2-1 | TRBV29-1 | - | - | TGCAGCGTTGAAGTAGCTTTTTGGGGAGACTCCTACAATGAGCAGTTCTTC | CSVEVAFWGDSYNEQFF
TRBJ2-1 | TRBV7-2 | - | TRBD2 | TGTGCCAGCAGCTTAGCTAGCGGGGGTTATGAGCAGTTCTTC | CASSLASGGYEQFF
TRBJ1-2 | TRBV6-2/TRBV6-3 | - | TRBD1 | TGTGCCAGCAGTTACTCGACGCGACAGGGGGTCTATGGCTACACCTTC | CASSYSTRQGVYGYTF
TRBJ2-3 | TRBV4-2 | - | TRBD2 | TGTGCCAGCAGCCAAGAGGAGCGGCTAGCGGGTGGAGATACGCAGTATTTT | CASSQEERLAGGDTQYF
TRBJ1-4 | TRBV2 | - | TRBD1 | TGTGCCAGCAGTGGACAGGGTGTGGCAGGGGAAAAACTGTTTTTT | CASSGQGVAGEKLFF
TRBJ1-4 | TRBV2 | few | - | TGTGCCAGCAGTGTCAGGGAGGGAGGTCGAACTAATGAAAAACTGTTTTTT | CASSVREGGRTNEKLFF
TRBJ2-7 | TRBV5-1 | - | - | TGCGCCAGCAGCTTTAAGGGAGACGAGCAGTACTTC | CASSFKGDEQYF